Following are 19 T cell receptor beta chains from one sample sequenced in a study of blood T cell repertoires in COVID-19. Using immunoSEQ multiplex PCR, the repertoire was profiled, and TCRdb retains in-frame clones only, with some absent. The sample lists some 110,000 clones, 82% occurring once. The sequenced material came from peripheral blood. The receptors stem from a man between 65 and 85 years old with acute or convalescent COVID-19.

V and J are TRBV10-3 and TRBJ1-2, with a tentative D call TRBD1 (5 bases). The CDR3 spans 14 residues. The germline gives CDR1 ENHRY, CDR2 SYGVKD. The V gene lost 2 bases and the J gene lost 5 bases, with 12 bases spanning the gap. The CDR3: CAISERLGAYGYTF. The CDR3 region has the DNA TGTGCCATCAGTGAGCGACTAGGGGCTTATGGCTACACCTTC.

V gene TRBV4-2 combines with J gene TRBJ1-4; a possible D gene is TRBD1 (6 bases). The CDR3 sequence is 15 residues long. Germline V CDR1 and CDR2: LGHNA, YNFKEQ. V lost 1 base to trimming and J lost 3 bases, with 9 bases between them. CDR3 sequence: CASSQGRTANEKLFF. The DNA for the CDR3 is TGTGCCAGCAGCCAAGGACGGACAGCTAATGAAAAACTGTTTTTT.

The chain carries TRBV7-6 and TRBJ2-3, with D perhaps TRBD1 (5 bases). CDR3 length: 15 amino acids. Germline loops: CDR1 SGHVS, CDR2 FNYEAQ. Trimming cost V 1 base and J 0 bases, with 8 bases left between them. The CDR3 region is CASSLVGQSTDTQYF. CDR3 DNA sequence: TGTGCCAGCAGCTTAGTGGGGCAGAGCACAGATACGCAGTATTTT.

The chain carries TRBV7-9 and TRBJ1-3, with unresolved D. Germline V lookup: CDR1 SEHNR, CDR2 FQNEAQ (reference sequence). Trimming removed 4 bases at V and 0 bases at J, with 4 bases between. This CDR3 comprises 13 residues. The CDR3 loop is CASSYYSGNTIYF. The DNA for the CDR3 is TGTGCCAGCAGCTATTACTCTGGAAACACCATATATTTT.

This clone has a single count. V usage is TRBV5-1 and J usage is TRBJ2-1, with 13 bases lining up with TRBD2. CDR1 and CDR2 from the germline V gene are SGHRS and YFSETQ. The CDR3 is 15 residues long. Trimming at V came to 2 bases and at J to 9 bases, leaving 5 bases not matched to a gene. In DNA form, the CDR3 reads TGCGCCAGCAGCTTAGGACTAGCGGGAGTAACTGAGCAGTTCTTC. Encoded protein: CASSLGLAGVTEQFF.

The rearrangement uses TRBV5-1 and TRBJ1-3; D is ambiguous. The CDR3 consists of 16 residues. Germline V gene sequence: CDR1 SGHRS, CDR2 YFSETQ. Trimming shortened V by 3 bases and J by 0 bases, and 13 bases separated the two germline ends. Here the CDR3 DNA reads TGCGCCAGCAGCTACCTCTCAACCAGCTCTGGAAACACCATATATTTT. Translation gives CASSYLSTSSGNTIYF.

For the CDR3, the DNA is TGTGCCAGTAGTATTCCGGGGAACGGGGAAGAGACCCAGTACTTC. This translates into CASSIPGNGEETQYF. The gene calls are TRBV19 and TRBJ2-5; D may be TRBD2 (5 bases). The CDR3 runs to 15 residues. The germline V gene has CDR1 LNHDA and CDR2 SQIVND (reference sequence). V lost 3 bases and J 3 bases, leaving 14 bases between the germline ends.

The chain is built from TRBV9 and TRBJ2-2; D is uncertain. Germline CDR1 and CDR2: SGDLS and YYNGEE. The CDR3 has 16 amino acids. Trimming left V 4 bases short and J 0 bases short, with 13 bases between. The CDR3 region is CASSPRGETNTGELFF. The CDR3 DNA sequence: TGTGCCAGCAGCCCCCGAGGAGAGACGAACACCGGGGAGCTGTTTTTT.

The rearrangement links TRBV5-6 to TRBJ1-3; 9 bases are shared with TRBD1. Germline CDR1 is SGHDT and CDR2 is YYEEEE. V shed 2 bases and J 3 bases; nucleotides not matched to a gene: 6. The CDR3 extends over 16 amino acids. The CDR3, as DNA: TGTGCCAGCAGCTTACAGGGGGCTACGGATGGAAACACCATATATTTT. This gives the protein CASSLQGATDGNTIYF.

The rearrangement joins TRBV5-1 to TRBJ1-4, with D hard to call. V lost 0 bases to trimming and J lost 4 bases, with 7 bases between them. The CDR3 contains 14 residues. Germline-derived CDR1 and CDR2 are SGHRS and YFSETQ. CDR3 residues: CASSLGVGNEKLFF. The CDR3 region has the DNA TGCGCCAGCAGCTTGGGTGTCGGTAATGAAAAACTGTTTTTT.

The chain combines TRBV27 with TRBJ1-1; perhaps TRBD1 as D (5 bases). Germline CDR1 MNHEY, CDR2 SMNVEV (reference sequence). The CDR3 length is 14 residues. V was trimmed by 1 base and J by 5 bases, leaving 11 bases between them. CDR3 region: CASSLLRGGTEAFF. The CDR3 region has the DNA TGTGCCAGCAGTTTATTGAGGGGAGGAACTGAAGCTTTCTTT.

This clone has more than one count but fewer than ten. The V gene is TRBV4-2, the J gene TRBJ2-1, with 8 bases identical to TRBD1. From germline, CDR1 is LGHNA and CDR2 YNFKEQ. The length of the CDR3 is 16 residues. V lost 3 bases, J lost 12 bases, and 16 bases stayed unmatched. The CDR3 loop reads CASSQGGQGYSNRQFF. The CDR3 DNA is TGTGCCAGCAGCCAGGGAGGACAGGGCTATTCCAATCGGCAGTTCTTC.

V is TRBV25-1 and J is TRBJ1-5, with 7 bases identical to TRBD1. This CDR3 is 13 amino acids long. Looked up from germline, CDR1 is MGHDK and CDR2 is SYGVNS. V was clipped by 4 bases and J by 6 bases; unmatched bases: 3. The CDR3 spells CASSGAGGQPQHF. CDR3 DNA: TGTGCCAGCAGTGGGGCAGGGGGTCAGCCCCAGCATTTT.

The chain carries TRBV18 and TRBJ1-1; possibly TRBD1 for D (5 bases). The CDR3 consists of 15 residues. Germline assignment: CDR1 KGHSH and CDR2 LQKENI. The V and J ends lost 3 bases and 7 bases respectively, with 18 bases between them. CDR3 region: CASSPTDGQQSEAFF. In nucleotides, the CDR3 is TGTGCCAGCTCACCCACGGACGGACAACAAAGTGAAGCTTTCTTT.

The chain carries TRBV29-1 and TRBJ1-2; the D gene is possibly TRBD1 (5 bases). With 7 bases removed from V and 5 bases from J, the gap between germline ends came to 14 bases. The CDR3 is 12 residues long. CDR1 SQVTM and CDR2 ANQGSEA come from the germline V gene. CDR3 loop: CSGGTDGYGYTF. The CDR3, as DNA: TGCAGCGGCGGGACGGATGGATATGGCTACACCTTC.

V is TRBV28 and J is TRBJ2-7; 8 bases match TRBD1. Looked up from germline, CDR1 is MDHEN and CDR2 is SYDVKM. J was trimmed by 2 bases and V by 1 base; bases with no gene match: 7. The CDR3 covers 16 residues. Here the CDR3 DNA reads TGTGCCAGCAGTTTATCCTCCTGGACAGGGACCTACGAGCAGTACTTC. Protein: CASSLSSWTGTYEQYF.

This rearrangement joins TRBV5-1 to TRBJ1-5; 8 positions agree with TRBD1. After removal of 1 base from V and 0 bases from J, the junction contained 3 bases not matched to a gene. The CDR3 extends over 16 amino acids. Germline V lookup: CDR1 SGHRS, CDR2 YFSETQ. CDR3 sequence: CASSLSGGDSNQPQHF. In nucleotides, the CDR3 is TGCGCCAGCAGCTTGTCAGGGGGCGATAGCAATCAGCCCCAGCATTTT.

The CDR3 sequence is CASSPNRDTEAFF. In DNA form, the CDR3 reads TGTGCCAGCTCACCAAACAGGGACACTGAAGCTTTCTTT. V and J are TRBV18 and TRBJ1-1; TRBD1 is a possible D gene (6 bases). The CDR3 extends over 13 amino acids. In germline, CDR1 is KGHSH, CDR2 LQKENI. Between the trimmed V and J ends, which lost 2 bases and 3 bases, there was a span of 7 bases.

This clone came up a few times. The chain has TRBV7-6 and TRBJ2-7; D may be TRBD1 (6 bases). Germline V gives CDR1 SGHVS, CDR2 FNYEAQ. The CDR3 loop spans 14 amino acids. Between the trimmed V and J ends, which lost 1 base and 3 bases, there was a span of 10 bases. DNA of the CDR3: TGTGCCAGCAGCTTAGGTCCCAGGGGCTACGAGCAGTACTTC. This encodes CASSLGPRGYEQYF.